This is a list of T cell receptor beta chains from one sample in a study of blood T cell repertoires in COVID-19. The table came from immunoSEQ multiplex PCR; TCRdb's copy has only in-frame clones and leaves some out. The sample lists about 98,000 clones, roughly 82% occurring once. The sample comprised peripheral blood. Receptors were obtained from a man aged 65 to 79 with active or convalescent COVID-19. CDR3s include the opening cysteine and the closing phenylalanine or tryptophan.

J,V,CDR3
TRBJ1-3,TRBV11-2,CASGQDRRLRNTIYF
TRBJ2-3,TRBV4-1,CASSRGQVPDTQYF
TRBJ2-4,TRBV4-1,CASSRPGQGAGDIQYF
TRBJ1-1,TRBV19,CASSRTGPEAFF
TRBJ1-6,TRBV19,CASSPDGGSSYNSPLHF
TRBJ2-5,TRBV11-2,CASSKTSGGQETQYF
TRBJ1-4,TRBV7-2,CASSLNPTGIGEKLFF
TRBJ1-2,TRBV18,CASSPDQDRTGYTF
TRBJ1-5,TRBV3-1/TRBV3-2,CASSQGGRVQPQHF
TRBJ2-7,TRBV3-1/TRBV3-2,CASSQARGGEQYF
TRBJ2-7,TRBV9,CASSSIRTERGSYEQYF
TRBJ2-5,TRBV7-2,CASSARRSAREQETQYF
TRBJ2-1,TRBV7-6,CASSLAGVAYNEQFF
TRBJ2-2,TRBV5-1,CASSLDRVGTGELFF
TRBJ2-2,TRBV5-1,CASSFLAGTGELFF
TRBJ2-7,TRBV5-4,CASSLQGREYEQYF
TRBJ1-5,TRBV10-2,CASSRTDSNQPQHF
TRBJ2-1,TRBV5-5,CASSHAAGGINNEQFF
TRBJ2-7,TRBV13,CASSPADRVYEQYF
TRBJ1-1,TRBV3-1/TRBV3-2,CTSSQGPRGNTEAFF
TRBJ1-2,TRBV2,CASKGQTTNYGYTF
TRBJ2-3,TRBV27,CASSTSRQGTDTQYF
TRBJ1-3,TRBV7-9,CASSLAGGGNTIYF
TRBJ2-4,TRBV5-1,CASSLSIDRGAAQYF
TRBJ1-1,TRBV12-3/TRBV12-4,CASSYESGAEAFF
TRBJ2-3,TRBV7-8,CASSSGRRLLGTDTQYF
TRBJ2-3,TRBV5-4,CASSLRDTDTQYF
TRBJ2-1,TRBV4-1,CASSQDLRGAFNEQFF
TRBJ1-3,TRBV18,CASSFGAGNTIYF
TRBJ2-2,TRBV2,CASSVTAGGTGELFF
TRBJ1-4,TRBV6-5,CASSYSAGEKLFF
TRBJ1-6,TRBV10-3,CAIHDRGNSPLHF
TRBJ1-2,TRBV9,CASSVVSGGSGYTF
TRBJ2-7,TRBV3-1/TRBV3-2,CASSQLRREQYF
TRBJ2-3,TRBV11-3,CASSYGLAVTDTQYF
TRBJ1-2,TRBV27,CASSLSIGQAVLGYGYTF